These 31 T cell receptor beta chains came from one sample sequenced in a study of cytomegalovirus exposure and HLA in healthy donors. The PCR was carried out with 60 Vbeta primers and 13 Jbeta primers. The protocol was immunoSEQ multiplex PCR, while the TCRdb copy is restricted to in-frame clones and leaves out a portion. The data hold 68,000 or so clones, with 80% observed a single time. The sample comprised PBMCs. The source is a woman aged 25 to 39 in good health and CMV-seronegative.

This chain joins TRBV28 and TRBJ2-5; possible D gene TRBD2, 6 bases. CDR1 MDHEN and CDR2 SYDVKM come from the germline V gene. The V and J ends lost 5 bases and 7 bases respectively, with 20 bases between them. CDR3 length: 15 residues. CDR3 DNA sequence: TGTGCCAGCAGTGGGGACCTTTTCCCCGGGGGGACCCAGTACTTC. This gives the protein CASSGDLFPGGTQYF.

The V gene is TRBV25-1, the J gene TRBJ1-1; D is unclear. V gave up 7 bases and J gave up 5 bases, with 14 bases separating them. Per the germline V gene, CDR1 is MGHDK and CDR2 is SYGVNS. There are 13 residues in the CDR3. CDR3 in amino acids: CASNGPLRTEAFF. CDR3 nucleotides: TGTGCCAGCAATGGGCCTTTACGGACTGAAGCTTTCTTT.

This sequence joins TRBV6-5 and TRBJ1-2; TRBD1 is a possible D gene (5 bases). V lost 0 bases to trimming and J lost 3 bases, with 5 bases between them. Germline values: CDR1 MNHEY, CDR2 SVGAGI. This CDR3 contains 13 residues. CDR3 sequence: CASSYSGDYGYTF. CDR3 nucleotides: TGTGCCAGCAGTTACTCAGGGGACTATGGCTACACCTTC.

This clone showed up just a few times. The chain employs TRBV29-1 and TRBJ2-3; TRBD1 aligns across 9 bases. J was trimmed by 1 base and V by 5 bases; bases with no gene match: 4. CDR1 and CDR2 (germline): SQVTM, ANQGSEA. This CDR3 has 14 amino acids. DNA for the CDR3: TGCAGCGTTTCCGGGACAGGGCGCACAGATACGCAGTATTTT. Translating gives CSVSGTGRTDTQYF.

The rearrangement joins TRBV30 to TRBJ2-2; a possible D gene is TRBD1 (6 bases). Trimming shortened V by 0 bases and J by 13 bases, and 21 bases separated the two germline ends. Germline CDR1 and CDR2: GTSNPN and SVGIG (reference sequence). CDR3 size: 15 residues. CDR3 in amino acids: CAWSVGQGPQGGLFF. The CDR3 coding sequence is TGTGCCTGGAGTGTAGGGCAGGGGCCACAGGGCGGGCTGTTTTTT. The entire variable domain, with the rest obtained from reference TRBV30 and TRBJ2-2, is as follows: SQTIHQWPATLVQPVGSPLSLECTVEGTSNPNLYWYRQAAGRGLQLLFYSVGIGQISSEVPQNLSASRPQDRQFILSSKKLLLSDSGFYLCAWSVGQGPQGGLFFGEGSRLTVL.

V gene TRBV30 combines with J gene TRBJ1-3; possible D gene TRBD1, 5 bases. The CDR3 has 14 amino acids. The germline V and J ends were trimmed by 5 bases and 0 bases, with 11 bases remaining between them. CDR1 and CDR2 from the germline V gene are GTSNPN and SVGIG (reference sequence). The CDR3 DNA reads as TGTGCCTGGCGACGGGGGAGCTCTGGAAACACCATATATTTT. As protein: CAWRRGSSGNTIYF.

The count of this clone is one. The CDR3 sequence is CASSVVGVTRETQYF. CDR3 bases: TGTGCCAGCAGCGTAGTGGGGGTGACTAGGGAGACCCAGTACTTC. The gene calls are TRBV9 and TRBJ2-5; D is perhaps TRBD2 (6 bases). Germline lookup yields CDR1 SGDLS and CDR2 YYNGEE. The CDR3 is made up of 15 amino acids. V was pared by 0 bases and J by 5 bases, with 14 bases between.

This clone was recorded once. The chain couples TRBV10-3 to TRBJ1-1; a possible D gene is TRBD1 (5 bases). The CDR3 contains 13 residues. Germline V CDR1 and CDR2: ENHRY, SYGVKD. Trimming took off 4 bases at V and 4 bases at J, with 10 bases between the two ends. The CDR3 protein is CAISAGGGTEAFF. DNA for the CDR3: TGTGCCATCAGTGCTGGGGGGGGCACTGAAGCTTTCTTT.

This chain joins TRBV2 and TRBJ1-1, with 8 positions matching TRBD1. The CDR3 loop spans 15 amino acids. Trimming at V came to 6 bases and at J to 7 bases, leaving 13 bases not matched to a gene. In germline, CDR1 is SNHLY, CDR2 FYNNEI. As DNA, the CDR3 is TGTGCCAGCAGAGAACTGGTGCAGGGGGCTGTTGAAGCTTTCTTT. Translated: CASRELVQGAVEAFF.

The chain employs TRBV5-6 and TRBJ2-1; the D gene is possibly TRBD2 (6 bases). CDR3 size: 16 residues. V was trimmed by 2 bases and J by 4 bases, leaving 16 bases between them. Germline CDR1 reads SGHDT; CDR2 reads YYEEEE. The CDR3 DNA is TGTGCCAGCAGCTTCCGTGGGGCTAGCGCTTACAATGAGCAGTTCTTC. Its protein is CASSFRGASAYNEQFF. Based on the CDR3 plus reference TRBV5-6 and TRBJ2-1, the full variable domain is DAGVTQSPTHLIKTRGQQVTLRCSPKSGHDTVSWYQQALGQGPQFIFQYYEEEERQRGNFPDRFSGHQFPNYSSELNVNALLLGDSALYLCASSFRGASAYNEQFFGPGTRLTVL.

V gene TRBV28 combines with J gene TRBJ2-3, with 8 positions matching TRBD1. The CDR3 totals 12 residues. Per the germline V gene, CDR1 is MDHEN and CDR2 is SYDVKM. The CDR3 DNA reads TGTGCTACGACAGGGGGCACAGATACGCAGTATTTT. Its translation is CATTGGTDTQYF.

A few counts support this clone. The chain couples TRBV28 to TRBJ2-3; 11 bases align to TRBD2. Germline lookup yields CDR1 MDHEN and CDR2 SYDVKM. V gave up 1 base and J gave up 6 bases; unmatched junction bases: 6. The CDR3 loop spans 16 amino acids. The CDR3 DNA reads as TGTGCCAGCAGTTTATCTAGCGGGGGGATGGCGGATACGCAGTATTTT. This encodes CASSLSSGGMADTQYF. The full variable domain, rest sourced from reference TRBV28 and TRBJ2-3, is DVKVTQSSRYLVKRTGEKVFLECVQDMDHENMFWYRQDPGLGLRLIYFSYDVKMKEKGDIPEGYSVSREKKERFSLILESASTNQTSMYLCASSLSSGGMADTQYFGPGTRLTVL.

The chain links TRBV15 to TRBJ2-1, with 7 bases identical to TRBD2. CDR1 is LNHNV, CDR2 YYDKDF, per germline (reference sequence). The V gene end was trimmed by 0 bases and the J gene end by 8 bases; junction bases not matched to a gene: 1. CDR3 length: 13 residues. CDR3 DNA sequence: TGTGCCACCAGCAGAGATCGGGGGGATGAGCAGTTCTTC. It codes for CATSRDRGDEQFF. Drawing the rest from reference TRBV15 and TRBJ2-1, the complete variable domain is DAMVIQNPRYQVTQFGKPVTLSCSQTLNHNVMYWYQQKSSQAPKLLFHYYDKDFNNEADTPDNFQSRRPNTSFCFLDIRSPGLGDTAMYLCATSRDRGDEQFFGPGTRLTVL.

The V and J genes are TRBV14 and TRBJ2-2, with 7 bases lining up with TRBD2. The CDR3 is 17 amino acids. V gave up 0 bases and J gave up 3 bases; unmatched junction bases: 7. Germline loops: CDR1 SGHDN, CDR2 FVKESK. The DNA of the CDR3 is TGTGCCAGCAGCCAAGATGCGGGGGTTTCGTACACCGGGGAGCTGTTTTTT. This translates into CASSQDAGVSYTGELFF.

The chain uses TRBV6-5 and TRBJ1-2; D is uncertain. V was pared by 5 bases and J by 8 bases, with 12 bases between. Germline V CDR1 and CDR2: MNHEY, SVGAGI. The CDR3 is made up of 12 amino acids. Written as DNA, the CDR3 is TGTGCCAGCAGTCCAGTTGGAGGGGGCTACACCTTC. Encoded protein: CASSPVGGGYTF.

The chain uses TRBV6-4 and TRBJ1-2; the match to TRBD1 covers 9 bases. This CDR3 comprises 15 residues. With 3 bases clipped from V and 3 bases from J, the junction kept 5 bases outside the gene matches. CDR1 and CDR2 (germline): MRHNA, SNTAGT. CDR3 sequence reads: CASSEGDRADYGYTF. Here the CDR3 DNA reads TGTGCCAGCAGTGAGGGGGACAGGGCCGACTATGGCTACACCTTC.

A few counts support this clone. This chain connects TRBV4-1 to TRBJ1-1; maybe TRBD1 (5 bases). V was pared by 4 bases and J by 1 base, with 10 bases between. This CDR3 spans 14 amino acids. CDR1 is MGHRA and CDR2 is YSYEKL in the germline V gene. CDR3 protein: CASSLSGGNTEAFF. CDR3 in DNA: TGCGCCAGCAGCCTTTCGGGGGGGAACACTGAAGCTTTCTTT.

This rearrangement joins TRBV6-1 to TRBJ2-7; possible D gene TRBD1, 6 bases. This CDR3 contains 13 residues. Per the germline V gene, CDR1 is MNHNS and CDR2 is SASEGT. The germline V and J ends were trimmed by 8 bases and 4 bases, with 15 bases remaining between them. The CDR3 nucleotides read TGTGCCAGCGCCAGGGGTCCAACTTACGAGCAGTACTTC. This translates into CASARGPTYEQYF.

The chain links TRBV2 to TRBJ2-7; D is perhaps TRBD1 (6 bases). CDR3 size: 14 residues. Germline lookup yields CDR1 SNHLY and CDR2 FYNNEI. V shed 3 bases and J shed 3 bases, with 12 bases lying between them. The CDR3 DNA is TGTGCCAGCAGTGATTGGGGGCCGCTCTACGAGCAGTACTTC. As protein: CASSDWGPLYEQYF.

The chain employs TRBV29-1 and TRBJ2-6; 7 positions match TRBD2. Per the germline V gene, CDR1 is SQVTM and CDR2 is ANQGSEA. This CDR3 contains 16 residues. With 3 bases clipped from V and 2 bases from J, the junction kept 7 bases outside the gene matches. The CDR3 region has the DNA TGCAGCGTTGAGGGAGCGGGGTCGCCTGGGGCCAACGTCCTGACTTTC. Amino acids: CSVEGAGSPGANVLTF.

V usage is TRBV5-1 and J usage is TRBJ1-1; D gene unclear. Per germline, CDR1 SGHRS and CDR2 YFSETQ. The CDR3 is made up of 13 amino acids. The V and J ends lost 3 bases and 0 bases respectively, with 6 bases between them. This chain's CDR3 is CASSWSLNTEAFF. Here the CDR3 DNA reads TGCGCCAGCAGCTGGAGCCTGAACACTGAAGCTTTCTTT.

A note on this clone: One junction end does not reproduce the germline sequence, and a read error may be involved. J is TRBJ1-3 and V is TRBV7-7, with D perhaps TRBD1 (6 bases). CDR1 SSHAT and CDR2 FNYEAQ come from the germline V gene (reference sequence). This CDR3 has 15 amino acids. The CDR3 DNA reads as TGTGCTAGCAGCCAGGACAGATCTTCTGGAAACACCATATATTTT. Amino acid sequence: CASSQDRSSGNTIYF.

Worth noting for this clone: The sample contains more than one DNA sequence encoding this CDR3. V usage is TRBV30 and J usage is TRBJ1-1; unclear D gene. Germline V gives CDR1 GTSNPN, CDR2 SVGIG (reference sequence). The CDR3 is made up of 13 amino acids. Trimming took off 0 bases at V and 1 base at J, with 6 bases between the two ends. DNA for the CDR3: TGTGCCTGGAGTGTCCGGAGGAACACTGAAGCTTTCTTT. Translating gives CAWSVRRNTEAFF. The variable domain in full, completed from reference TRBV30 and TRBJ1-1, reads SQTIHQWPATLVQPVGSPLSLECTVEGTSNPNLYWYRQAAGRGLQLLFYSVGIGQISSEVPQNLSASRPQDRQFILSSKKLLLSDSGFYLCAWSVRRNTEAFFGQGTRLTVV.

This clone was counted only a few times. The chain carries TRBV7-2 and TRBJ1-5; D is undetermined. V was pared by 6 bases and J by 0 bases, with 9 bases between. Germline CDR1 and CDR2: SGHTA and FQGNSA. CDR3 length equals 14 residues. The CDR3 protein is CASSYSNSNQPQHF. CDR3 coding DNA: TGTGCCAGCAGTTACAGTAATAGCAATCAGCCCCAGCATTTT.

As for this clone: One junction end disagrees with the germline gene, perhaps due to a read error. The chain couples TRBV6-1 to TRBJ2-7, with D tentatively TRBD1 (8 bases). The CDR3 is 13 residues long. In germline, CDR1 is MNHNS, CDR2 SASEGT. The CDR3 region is CASSETETGGGDF. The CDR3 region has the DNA TGTGCCAGCAGTGAAACCGAAACAGGGGGGGGAGACTTC.

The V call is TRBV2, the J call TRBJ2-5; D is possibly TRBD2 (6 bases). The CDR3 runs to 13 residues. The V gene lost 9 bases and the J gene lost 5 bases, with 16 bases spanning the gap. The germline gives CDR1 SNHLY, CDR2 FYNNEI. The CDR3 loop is CASPRGAGETQYF. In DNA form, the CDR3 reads TGTGCCAGTCCGCGAGGCGCGGGGGAGACCCAGTACTTC.

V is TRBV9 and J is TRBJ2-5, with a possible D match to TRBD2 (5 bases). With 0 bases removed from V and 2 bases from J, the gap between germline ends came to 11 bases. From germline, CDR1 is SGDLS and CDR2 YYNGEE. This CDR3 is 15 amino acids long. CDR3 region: CASSVGSGKQETQYF. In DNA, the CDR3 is TGTGCCAGCAGCGTAGGCTCGGGGAAGCAAGAGACCCAGTACTTC.

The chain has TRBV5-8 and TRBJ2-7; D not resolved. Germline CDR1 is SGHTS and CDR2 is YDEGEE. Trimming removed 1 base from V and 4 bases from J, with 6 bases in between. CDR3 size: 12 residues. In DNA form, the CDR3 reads TGTGCCAGCAGCTTGTACAGTTACGAGCAGTACTTC. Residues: CASSLYSYEQYF.

The DNA for the CDR3 is TGTGCCAGCAGCGTAGGTGAGCGCCGCTCCTACGAGCAGTACTTC. Translating it yields CASSVGERRSYEQYF. The chain uses TRBV9 and TRBJ2-7; D gene unclear. The CDR3 totals 15 residues. Germline assignment: CDR1 SGDLS and CDR2 YYNGEE. V lost 0 bases to trimming and J lost 0 bases, with 10 bases between them.

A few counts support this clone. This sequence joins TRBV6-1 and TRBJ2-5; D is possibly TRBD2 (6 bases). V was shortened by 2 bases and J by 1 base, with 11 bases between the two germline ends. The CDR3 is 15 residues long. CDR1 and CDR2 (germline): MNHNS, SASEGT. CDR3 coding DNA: TGTGCCAGCAGTGAAATGGCCGGGGGCCAAGAGACCCAGTACTTC. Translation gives CASSEMAGGQETQYF.

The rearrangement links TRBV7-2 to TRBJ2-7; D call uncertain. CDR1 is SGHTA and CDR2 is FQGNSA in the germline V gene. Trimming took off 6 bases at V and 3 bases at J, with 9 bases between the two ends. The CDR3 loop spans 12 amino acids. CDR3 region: CASSYVFYEQYF. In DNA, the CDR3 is TGTGCCAGCAGTTATGTATTCTACGAGCAGTACTTC.